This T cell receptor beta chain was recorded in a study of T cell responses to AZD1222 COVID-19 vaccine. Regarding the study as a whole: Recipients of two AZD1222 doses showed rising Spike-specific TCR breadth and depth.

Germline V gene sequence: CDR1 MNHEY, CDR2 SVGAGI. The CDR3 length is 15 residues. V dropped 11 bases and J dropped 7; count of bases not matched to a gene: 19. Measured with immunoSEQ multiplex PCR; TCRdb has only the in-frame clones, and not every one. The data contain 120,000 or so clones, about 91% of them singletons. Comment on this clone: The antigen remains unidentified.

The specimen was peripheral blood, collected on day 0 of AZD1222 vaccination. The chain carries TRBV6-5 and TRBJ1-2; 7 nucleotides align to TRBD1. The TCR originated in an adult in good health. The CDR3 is CAVTRSGQAEGGYTF. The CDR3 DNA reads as TGTGCCGTCACAAGATCCGGACAGGCCGAAGGTGGCTACACCTTC.